Shown below are 29 T cell receptor beta chains from a single sample sequenced in a study of blood T cell repertoires in COVID-19. The data were produced by immunoSEQ multiplex PCR, yet TCRdb's version contains in-frame clones alone and is incomplete. In the table there are some 220,000 clones, approximately 85% of which are singletons. Sequencing was done on a sample of peripheral blood. All receptors come from a woman in her 70s with COVID-19, enrolled during active disease.

This clone came up once. The chain recombines TRBV2 with TRBJ2-5; a possible D gene is TRBD2 (5 bases). From germline, CDR1 is SNHLY and CDR2 FYNNEI. The CDR3 is 14 residues long. V shed 3 bases and J shed 1 base, with 9 bases lying between them. The CDR3 coding sequence is TGTGCCAGCAGTGACTCGAGGGCCCAAGAGACCCAGTACTTC. Protein sequence: CASSDSRAQETQYF.

This clone turned up a few times. The chain carries TRBV7-6 and TRBJ2-5; 11 nucleotides match TRBD2. Germline V CDR1 and CDR2: SGHVS, FNYEAQ. With V trimmed by 5 bases and J by 3 bases, 11 bases remained unmatched. The length of the CDR3 is 17 residues. As DNA, the CDR3 is TGTGCCAGCAGCGACAGACTAGCGGGGACCTGGAAAGAGACCCAGTACTTC. It is translated as CASSDRLAGTWKETQYF.

The J gene is TRBJ2-7, the V gene TRBV18; 9 bases match TRBD1. The CDR3 consists of 15 residues. The V and J ends lost 2 bases and 5 bases, in that order; junction bases with no gene match: 7. The germline V gene encodes CDR1 KGHSH and CDR2 LQKENI. DNA of the CDR3: TGTGCCAGCTCACCAAAAACCGGGACAGGGAACGAGCAGTACTTC. The encoded protein is CASSPKTGTGNEQYF.

This clone appeared once. The CDR3 region is CASSHYQGGTEAFF. CDR3 sequence (DNA): TGTGCCAGCAGCCATTACCAGGGGGGAACTGAAGCTTTCTTT. This chain uses TRBV3-1 (or the pseudogene TRBV3-2) with TRBJ1-1; TRBD1 aligns across 7 bases. V shed 3 bases and J 5 bases; nucleotides not matched to a gene: 6. This CDR3 has 14 amino acids. Germline CDR1 reads LGHDT; CDR2 reads YNNKEL (reference sequence).

CDR3 sequence (DNA): TGTGCCAGCAGTCGACAGGGGGCGACCGGGGAGCTGTTTTTT. Translation gives CASSRQGATGELFF. This rearrangement joins TRBV2 to TRBJ2-2, with 10 bases fitting TRBD1. The germline CDR1 and CDR2 sequences are SNHLY and FYNNEI. CDR3 length: 14 amino acids. The trim removed 5 bases at V and 5 bases at J, leaving 2 bases unmatched.

The V gene is TRBV19, the J gene TRBJ1-2; TRBD1 agrees at 8 bases. Trimming cost V 6 bases and J 4 bases; bases outside gene matches: 7. Germline CDR1 and CDR2: LNHDA and SQIVND (reference sequence). There are 14 residues in the CDR3. The CDR3 nucleotides are TGTGCCAGTAGCACCAGACAGGGGAGCTATGGCTACACCTTC. This sequence encodes CASSTRQGSYGYTF.

The chain carries TRBV7-2 and TRBJ2-1, with 9 bases lining up with TRBD2. This CDR3 is 16 amino acids long. From germline, CDR1 is SGHTA and CDR2 FQGNSA. After removal of 5 bases from V and 8 bases from J, the junction contained 13 bases not matched to a gene. This CDR3 reads CASSPRHRTSEHEQFF. The CDR3 bases are TGTGCCAGCAGCCCGAGACATCGGACTAGCGAACATGAGCAGTTCTTC.

A few counts support this clone. The chain couples TRBV3-1 (or the pseudogene TRBV3-2) to TRBJ1-1; TRBD1 aligns across 9 bases. The CDR3 is 15 amino acids. The V gene end was trimmed by 6 bases and the J gene end by 1 base; junction bases not matched to a gene: 6. CDR1 is LGHDT and CDR2 is YNNKEL in the germline V gene (reference sequence). The CDR3 nucleotides read TGTGCCAGCAGTCTATGGGGACAGGGGAACACTGAAGCTTTCTTT. Translating it yields CASSLWGQGNTEAFF.

This clone appeared once. V and J are TRBV18 and TRBJ2-7; possibly TRBD1 for D (6 bases). V lost 2 bases and J 6 bases, leaving 11 bases between the germline ends. Germline CDR1 is KGHSH and CDR2 is LQKENI. This CDR3 has 13 amino acids. The CDR3 DNA reads as TGTGCCAGCTCACCATCATTCAGGGGCGAGCAGTACTTC. Encoded protein: CASSPSFRGEQYF.

The chain uses TRBV7-6 and TRBJ1-2; 11 positions match TRBD1. CDR1 and CDR2 from the germline V gene are SGHVS and FNYEAQ. Losses at the gene ends were 4 bases for V and 8 bases for J; bases not matched to a gene: 6. The CDR3 has 14 amino acids. The DNA for the CDR3 is TGTGCCAGCAGCTCCGGACAGGGGGCGAGAGGCTACACCTTC. This translates into CASSSGQGARGYTF.

This chain connects TRBV27 to TRBJ1-6, with D possibly being TRBD1 (5 bases). V shed 2 bases and J shed 9 bases, with 11 bases lying between them. This CDR3 is 14 amino acids long. Germline V gives CDR1 MNHEY, CDR2 SMNVEV (reference sequence). The CDR3 DNA reads as TGTGCCAGCAGTTTACGTCAGGGAAGTTCACCCCTCCACTTT. Its protein is CASSLRQGSSPLHF.

The chain has TRBV4-3 and TRBJ2-3; 15 nucleotides match TRBD2. J gave up 0 bases and V 4 bases, and 5 bases lay outside the gene matches. The CDR3 is made up of 18 amino acids. The germline V gene has CDR1 LGHNA and CDR2 YSLEER. CDR3 DNA: TGCGCCAGCAGCCCGGGACTAGCGGGGGGAACTAGCACAGATACGCAGTATTTT. As protein: CASSPGLAGGTSTDTQYF.

The chain recombines TRBV5-1 with TRBJ2-3; D may be TRBD2 (6 bases). The CDR3 contains 15 residues. The germline V gene encodes CDR1 SGHRS and CDR2 YFSETQ. Trimming took off 2 bases at V and 2 bases at J, with 12 bases between the two ends. This CDR3 reads CASSFIAGSTDTQYF. In nucleotides, the CDR3 is TGCGCCAGCAGCTTTATCGCGGGATCCACAGATACGCAGTATTTT.

The V and J genes are TRBV27 and TRBJ2-3; TRBD2 aligns across 7 bases. The CDR3 is 12 amino acids. The trim removed 5 bases at V and 7 bases at J, leaving 3 bases unmatched. Germline loops: CDR1 MNHEY, CDR2 SMNVEV (reference sequence). This CDR3 reads CASSTSDNTQYF. In DNA, the CDR3 is TGTGCCAGCAGTACTAGCGACAATACGCAGTATTTT.

On this clone: The same CDR3 also results from other DNA sequences found in this sample. The CDR3 loop reads CASSPSSYGYTF. CDR3 nucleotides: TGTGCCAGCAGCCCATCGAGCTATGGCTACACCTTC. The chain has TRBV14 and TRBJ1-2; D is ambiguous. CDR1 SGHDN and CDR2 FVKESK come from the germline V gene. There are 12 residues in the CDR3. V lost 4 bases and J 4 bases, leaving 7 bases between the germline ends.

The chain carries TRBV4-2 and TRBJ2-1; TRBD2 agrees at 7 bases. The CDR3 loop spans 14 amino acids. In germline, CDR1 is LGHNA, CDR2 YNFKEQ. Trimming cost V 1 base and J 10 bases; bases outside gene matches: 7. CDR3: CASSQGGLDREQFF. CDR3 DNA: TGTGCCAGCAGCCAAGGCGGACTAGATCGCGAGCAGTTCTTC.

This rearrangement joins TRBV2 to TRBJ2-3, with D possibly TRBD2 on 6 matching bases. From germline, CDR1 is SNHLY and CDR2 FYNNEI. V lost 6 bases, J lost 0 bases, and 10 bases lay in between. The CDR3 totals 14 residues. The CDR3 sequence is CASRGTPSTDTQYF. The CDR3 DNA is TGTGCCAGCAGGGGGACTCCCAGCACAGATACGCAGTATTTT.

The sample holds a few counts of this clone. The chain joins TRBV28 to TRBJ1-6; possible D gene TRBD1, 6 bases. Between the trimmed V and J ends, which lost 11 bases and 2 bases, there was a span of 19 bases. Germline loops: CDR1 MDHEN, CDR2 SYDVKM. The CDR3 extends over 16 amino acids. As DNA, the CDR3 is TGTGCCCGGAATAGGGGGGCGGGGGCCTATAATTCACCCCTCCACTTT. Encoded protein: CARNRGAGAYNSPLHF.

CDR3 sequence reads: CASSLFGTSGLSSYNEQFF. As DNA, the CDR3 is TGTGCCAGCAGTTTATTCGGGACTAGCGGCCTTTCCTCCTACAATGAGCAGTTCTTC. The V call is TRBV28, the J call TRBJ2-1, with 11 bases fitting TRBD2. Per germline, CDR1 MDHEN and CDR2 SYDVKM. This CDR3 has 19 residues. V lost 1 base to trimming and J lost 0 bases; unmatched junction nucleotides: 8.

The rearrangement uses TRBV7-2 and TRBJ1-2; D is possibly TRBD1 (6 bases). Trimming shortened V by 7 bases and J by 6 bases, and 15 bases separated the two germline ends. Germline-derived CDR1 and CDR2 are SGHTA and FQGNSA. This CDR3 region has 13 residues. CDR3 DNA: TGTGCCAGCATCTTTCGGGGGGGGCATGGCTACACCTTC. Its protein is CASIFRGGHGYTF. Supplemented by reference TRBV7-2 and TRBJ1-2, the full variable domain reads GAGVSQSPSNKVTEKGKDVELRCDPISGHTALYWYRQSLGQGLEFLIYFQGNSAPDKSGLPSDRFSAERTGGSVSTLTIQRTQQEDSAVYLCASIFRGGHGYTFGSGTRLTVV.

The chain links TRBV7-7 to TRBJ2-2, with TRBD2 matching 8 bases. The length of the CDR3 is 13 residues. Germline trimming cut 5 bases from V and 7 bases from J; bases unmatched to any gene: 3. Germline V CDR1 and CDR2: SSHAT, FNYEAQ (reference sequence). The CDR3, as DNA: TGTGCCAGCAGCCTTACTAGCGGCGGGGAGCTGTTTTTT. This codes for CASSLTSGGELFF.

The chain carries TRBV3-1 (or the pseudogene TRBV3-2) and TRBJ2-7; 7 bases match TRBD2. The CDR3 has 17 amino acids. The V and J ends lost 1 base and 1 base, in that order; junction bases with no gene match: 10. CDR1 and CDR2 (germline): LGHDT, YNNKEL (reference sequence). CDR3 coding DNA: TGTGCCAGCAGCCAAGGAGGGTTGCTAGCGGAATCCTACGAGCAGTACTTC. Translating it yields CASSQGGLLAESYEQYF.

The chain carries TRBV18 and TRBJ2-1; a weak D match, TRBD1 (5 bases). The CDR3 has 13 amino acids. Germline CDR1 and CDR2: KGHSH and LQKENI. The germline V and J ends were trimmed by 5 bases and 10 bases, with 15 bases remaining between them. CDR3 sequence: CASSSRTPPEQFF. In nucleotides, the CDR3 is TGTGCCAGCTCATCCCGGACACCCCCAGAGCAGTTCTTC.

The J gene is TRBJ2-1, the V gene TRBV11-2, with 7 bases aligning to TRBD1. V gave up 2 bases and J gave up 3 bases; unmatched junction bases: 4. The length of the CDR3 is 15 residues. Looked up from germline, CDR1 is SGHAT and CDR2 is FQNNGV. Here the CDR3 DNA reads TGTGCCAGCAGCTTACAGGGGGTGGGCTACAATGAGCAGTTCTTC. Translated: CASSLQGVGYNEQFF.

V usage is TRBV7-3 and J usage is TRBJ2-1; 10 bases match TRBD2. V dropped 2 bases and J dropped 4; count of bases not matched to a gene: 2. The CDR3 totals 15 residues. Looked up from germline, CDR1 is SGHTA and CDR2 is FQGTGA. The chain's CDR3 is CASSLGLAAYNEQFF. As DNA, the CDR3 is TGTGCCAGCAGCTTAGGACTAGCGGCTTACAATGAGCAGTTCTTC.

The rearrangement links TRBV18 to TRBJ1-3; D not certain. V dropped 3 bases and J dropped 0 bases, with 12 bases sitting between them. This CDR3 is built from 16 residues. The V gene's germline CDR1 is KGHSH and CDR2 LQKENI. The CDR3 DNA sequence: TGTGCCAGCTCACCTATGACTGCTAGCTCTGGAAACACCATATATTTT. The encoded protein is CASSPMTASSGNTIYF.

The V and J genes are TRBV30 and TRBJ2-1; 8 bases match TRBD2. V shed 4 bases and J 10 bases; nucleotides not matched to a gene: 9. The CDR3 runs to 13 residues. Germline CDR1 is GTSNPN and CDR2 is SVGIG (reference sequence). The CDR3 sequence is CAWNGRADGEQFF. For the CDR3, the DNA is TGTGCCTGGAACGGGAGGGCCGACGGGGAGCAGTTCTTC. The entire variable domain, with the rest obtained from reference TRBV30 and TRBJ2-1, is as follows: SQTIHQWPATLVQPVGSPLSLECTVEGTSNPNLYWYRQAAGRGLQLLFYSVGIGQISSEVPQNLSASRPQDRQFILSSKKLLLSDSGFYLCAWNGRADGEQFFGPGTRLTVL.

This clone was counted a single time. This chain connects TRBV27 to TRBJ2-7; weak D call: TRBD2 (5 bases). CDR1 and CDR2 (germline): MNHEY, SMNVEV (reference sequence). The CDR3 is made up of 18 amino acids. V dropped 3 bases and J dropped 3 bases, with 24 bases sitting between them. The CDR3 bases are TGTGCCAGCAGTTTCCGCTCGGTTGAGGGAGTGTGGGTCTACGAGCAGTACTTC. It encodes CASSFRSVEGVWVYEQYF.

V gene TRBV2 combines with J gene TRBJ1-4; the D gene is possibly TRBD1 (5 bases). The germline V gene encodes CDR1 SNHLY and CDR2 FYNNEI. The CDR3 contains 15 residues. Trimming took off 7 bases at V and 2 bases at J, with 14 bases between the two ends. CDR3 in amino acids: CASIRPGGTNEKLFF. CDR3 nucleotide sequence: TGTGCCAGCATTCGGCCGGGGGGGACTAATGAAAAACTGTTTTTT.